One sample yielded the 26 T cell receptor beta chains listed below, sequenced in a study of T cell responses to AZD1222 COVID-19 vaccine. The method was immunoSEQ multiplex PCR; TCRdb's version includes in-frame clones alone and lacks a portion of them. The repertoire holds about 120,000 clones, with about 83% as singletons. Sequencing was performed on peripheral blood, taken on day 0 of AZD1222 vaccination. All receptors derive from an adult in good health.

V and J are TRBV30 and TRBJ2-5; possible D gene TRBD2, 6 bases. V lost 3 bases to trimming and J lost 7 bases, with 21 bases between them. The CDR3 is made up of 15 amino acids. Germline assignment: CDR1 GTSNPN and CDR2 SVGIG (reference sequence). The CDR3 DNA reads TGTGCCTGGAGCAAGGTTGGAGGGCGGGAAGGGACCCAGTACTTC. Protein sequence: CAWSKVGGREGTQYF.

The rearrangement joins TRBV29-1 to TRBJ1-1; D possibly corresponds to TRBD1 (6 bases). This CDR3 spans 12 amino acids. The V gene's germline CDR1 is SQVTM and CDR2 ANQGSEA. V was pared by 4 bases and J by 3 bases, with 9 bases between. The CDR3 here is CSVAQGYTEAFF. The CDR3 DNA is TGCAGCGTTGCCCAGGGGTACACTGAAGCTTTCTTT.

This clone was seen a handful of times. The CDR3 nucleotides read TGTGCCAGCAGCGTAGGAGGGGCAACACCCAATGAGCAGTTCTTC. Translating gives CASSVGGATPNEQFF. V and J are TRBV9 and TRBJ2-1; D could derive from TRBD1 or TRBD2 (5 bases each). CDR1 and CDR2 (germline): SGDLS, YYNGEE. This CDR3 contains 15 residues. Trimming shortened V by 0 bases and J by 6 bases, and 13 bases separated the two germline ends.

The CDR3 sequence: CASSQLLGGNSGANVLTF. Written as DNA, the CDR3 is TGTGCCAGCAGTCAACTCCTGGGGGGGAACTCTGGGGCCAACGTCCTGACTTTC. V and J are TRBV27 and TRBJ2-6; 7 nucleotides line up with TRBD2. This CDR3 spans 18 amino acids. Germline assignment: CDR1 MNHEY and CDR2 SMNVEV (reference sequence). V shed 5 bases, J shed 0 bases, and the junction held 10 bases outside the gene matches.

J is TRBJ2-7 and V is TRBV5-1; 8 bases are a match to TRBD1. After removal of 4 bases from V and 0 bases from J, the junction contained 15 bases not matched to a gene. The CDR3 runs 18 residues. Germline CDR1 and CDR2: SGHRS and YFSETQ. CDR3 protein: CASSRGQGLTKNSYEQYF. CDR3 nucleotide sequence: TGCGCCAGCAGCCGTGGACAGGGCTTGACGAAAAACTCCTACGAGCAGTACTTC.

The genes are TRBV28 and TRBJ2-7; 12 positions match TRBD2. Germline loops: CDR1 MDHEN, CDR2 SYDVKM. CDR3 length equals 22 residues. The junction had 22 bases not matched to a gene; V was cut back by 3 bases and J by 1 base. CDR3 coding DNA: TGTGCCAGCAGTTTCCCGTTTAACCTTTCCGTCGGACTAGCGGGATTGTCCTACGAGCAGTACTTC. Its protein is CASSFPFNLSVGLAGLSYEQYF. Based on the CDR3 plus reference TRBV28 and TRBJ2-7, the full variable domain is DVKVTQSSRYLVKRTGEKVFLECVQDMDHENMFWYRQDPGLGLRLIYFSYDVKMKEKGDIPEGYSVSREKKERFSLILESASTNQTSMYLCASSFPFNLSVGLAGLSYEQYFGPGTRLTVT.

This clone was detected only once. This rearrangement joins TRBV5-1 to TRBJ1-4; D is ambiguous. Between the trimmed V and J ends, which lost 0 bases and 8 bases, there was a span of 11 bases. The CDR3 has 14 amino acids. Germline loops: CDR1 SGHRS, CDR2 YFSETQ. The CDR3 reads CASSLEGRGEKLFF. CDR3 nucleotide sequence: TGCGCCAGCAGCTTGGAGGGAAGAGGCGAAAAACTGTTTTTT.

J is TRBJ1-1 and V is TRBV21-1; TRBD1 is taken as the D call from the table, unchecked against the DNA. TRBV21-1 is labeled a pseudogene. The CDR3 spans 15 residues. The CDR3 sequence is CATLAGTEVNTEAFF. Here the CDR3 DNA reads TGTGCCACCTTGGCCGGGACAGAAGTGAACACTGAAGCTTTCTTT.

The chain joins TRBV7-9 to TRBJ2-1; D is unclear. The germline V and J ends were trimmed by 3 bases and 4 bases, with 4 bases remaining between them. CDR1 is SEHNR and CDR2 is FQNEAQ in the germline V gene (reference sequence). The CDR3 consists of 12 residues. CDR3 coding DNA: TGTGCCAGCAGCTTCCAATACAATGAGCAGTTCTTC. Protein: CASSFQYNEQFF.

The rearrangement links TRBV25-1 to TRBJ2-7, with 7 bases fitting TRBD1. After removal of 2 bases from V and 1 base from J, the junction contained 5 bases not matched to a gene. This CDR3 is built from 15 residues. CDR1 and CDR2 (germline): MGHDK, SYGVNS. For the CDR3, the DNA is TGTGCCAGCAGTGAACCCAGACAGGGTTCCTACGAGCAGTACTTC. Residues: CASSEPRQGSYEQYF.

The chain has TRBV3-1 (or the pseudogene TRBV3-2) and TRBJ1-3; a weak D match, TRBD1 (5 bases). Germline loops: CDR1 LGHDT, CDR2 YNNKEL (reference sequence). The CDR3 extends over 15 amino acids. Deletions cut 1 base from V and 0 bases from J, with 7 bases between. CDR3 sequence: CASSQGQYSGNTIYF. The CDR3, as DNA: TGTGCCAGCAGCCAAGGACAGTACTCTGGAAACACCATATATTTT.

V and J are TRBV20-1 and TRBJ2-7; D might be TRBD1 (5 bases). This CDR3 has 12 residues. Trimming removed 3 bases at V and 2 bases at J, with 8 bases between. In germline, CDR1 is DFQATT, CDR2 SNEGSKA (reference sequence). The CDR3 spells CSASAGTYEQYF. The DNA for the CDR3 is TGCAGTGCTAGTGCAGGGACCTACGAGCAGTACTTC.

The J gene is TRBJ2-7, the V gene TRBV15, with D possibly matching TRBD1 (6 bases). The CDR3 runs to 15 residues. V lost 0 bases to trimming and J lost 4 bases, with 13 bases between them. Germline lookup yields CDR1 LNHNV and CDR2 YYDKDF (reference sequence). CDR3 in DNA: TGTGCCACCAGCAGAGATTCCGACAGGCTATACGAGCAGTACTTC. It codes for CATSRDSDRLYEQYF.

The chain carries TRBV10-3 and TRBJ2-1; TRBD2 aligns across 8 bases. Germline CDR1 reads ENHRY; CDR2 reads SYGVKD. V shed 10 bases, J shed 7 bases, and the junction held 9 bases outside the gene matches. The length of the CDR3 is 13 residues. The CDR3 region has the DNA TGTGCCACCCTCAAAGGACTAGCAAATGAGCAGTTCTTC. Encoded protein: CATLKGLANEQFF.

The table lists this clone with a few counts. This chain joins TRBV5-1 and TRBJ2-7; perhaps TRBD1 as D (5 bases). Trimming removed 2 bases from V and 0 bases from J, with 9 bases in between. The CDR3 spans 14 residues. CDR1 SGHRS and CDR2 YFSETQ come from the germline V gene. CDR3 nucleotides: TGCGCCAGCAGCTTTGCGGACAACTCCTACGAGCAGTACTTC. This gives the protein CASSFADNSYEQYF.

J is TRBJ2-5 and V is TRBV10-2; D remains unclear. CDR1 and CDR2 (germline): WSHSY, SAAADI. There are 12 residues in the CDR3. The ends were cut back, 1 base at V and 4 bases at J, with 4 bases in the middle. DNA of the CDR3: TGCGCCAGCAGTGAGTACGGAGAGACCCAGTACTTC. Translating it yields CASSEYGETQYF.

CDR3 protein: CASSRGQQSDTQYF. The CDR3 nucleotides read TGTGCCAGCAGCCGGGGTCAACAGTCGGATACGCAGTATTTT. The chain combines TRBV5-4 with TRBJ2-3; D is possibly TRBD2 (5 bases). There are 14 residues in the CDR3. CDR1 is SGHNT, CDR2 YYREEE, per germline (reference sequence). V lost 4 bases and J lost 6, with 15 bases in between.

The rearrangement uses TRBV2 and TRBJ1-1; D is undetermined. The CDR3 is made up of 13 amino acids. V lost 4 bases and J 4 bases, leaving 10 bases between the germline ends. Germline CDR1 reads SNHLY; CDR2 reads FYNNEI. CDR3 sequence reads: CASSVKGGTEAFF. The CDR3, as DNA: TGTGCCAGCAGTGTAAAGGGAGGCACTGAAGCTTTCTTT.

The rearrangement uses TRBV5-1 and TRBJ1-5; D is unresolved. Between the trimmed V and J ends, which lost 5 bases and 1 base, there was a span of 10 bases. The CDR3 contains 14 residues. The germline gives CDR1 SGHRS, CDR2 YFSETQ. CDR3 nucleotide sequence: TGCGCCAGCAGAACGACACTCAGCAATCAGCCCCAGCATTTT. Amino acid sequence: CASRTTLSNQPQHF. The full variable domain, rest sourced from reference TRBV5-1 and TRBJ1-5, is KAGVTQTPRYLIKTRGQQVTLSCSPISGHRSVSWYQQTPGQGLQFLFEYFSETQRNKGNFPGRFSGRQFSNSRSEMNVSTLELGDSALYLCASRTTLSNQPQHFGDGTRLSIL.

The rearrangement uses TRBV28 and TRBJ2-1; D not certain. The CDR3 is 16 residues long. Trimming removed 6 bases from V and 0 bases from J, with 15 bases in between. CDR1 MDHEN and CDR2 SYDVKM come from the germline V gene. The CDR3 loop reads CASSRLHLSSYNEQFF. The CDR3 DNA follows: TGTGCCAGCAGCCGCCTACACCTAAGCTCCTACAATGAGCAGTTCTTC.

The J gene is TRBJ2-7, the V gene TRBV28; D is unresolved. CDR3 length equals 17 residues. V lost 0 bases to trimming and J lost 5 bases, with 20 bases between them. Germline CDR1 and CDR2: MDHEN and SYDVKM. CDR3 residues: CASSLWGRALIPHEQYF. CDR3 DNA sequence: TGTGCCAGCAGTTTATGGGGCCGGGCCCTCATCCCCCACGAGCAGTACTTC.

This rearrangement joins TRBV6-1 to TRBJ1-1, with D hard to call. From germline, CDR1 is MNHNS and CDR2 SASEGT. The CDR3 has 12 residues. V lost 2 bases, J lost 4 bases, and 5 bases lay in between. In DNA, the CDR3 is TGTGCCAGCAGTGAATTGATCACTGAAGCTTTCTTT. Its protein is CASSELITEAFF.

This clone has a single count. The rearrangement links TRBV4-2 to TRBJ2-5, with 9 positions matching TRBD1. This CDR3 has 16 amino acids. Germline CDR1 and CDR2: LGHNA and YNFKEQ. Trimming removed 0 bases from V and 1 base from J; junction bases left unmatched: 3. The CDR3 DNA reads TGTGCCAGCAGCCAAGATCGGGGACAGGGCCAAGAGACCCAGTACTTC. This gives the protein CASSQDRGQGQETQYF.

The chain carries TRBV3-1 (or the pseudogene TRBV3-2) and TRBJ2-7; TRBD2 aligns across 8 bases. The CDR3 has 12 amino acids. Trimming at V came to 4 bases and at J to 7 bases, leaving 3 bases not matched to a gene. Germline V gene data show CDR1 as LGHDT and CDR2 as YNNKEL (reference sequence). CDR3 bases: TGTGCCAGCAGCCGACTAGCGTTTGAGCAGTACTTC. Encoded protein: CASSRLAFEQYF.

V and J are TRBV7-2 and TRBJ2-5; 8 nucleotides match TRBD2. Losses at the gene ends were 2 bases for V and 5 bases for J; bases not matched to a gene: 7. CDR3 length: 15 residues. Germline-derived CDR1 and CDR2 are SGHTA and FQGNSA. CDR3 in DNA: TGTGCCAGCAGCTTAAATAAGCGGGAGAGGGAGACCCAGTACTTC. Protein: CASSLNKRERETQYF.

This clone was counted a single time. V and J are TRBV4-1 and TRBJ2-7; 9 nucleotides match TRBD2. The ends lost 1 base at V and 5 bases at J; junction bases unmatched: 12. From germline, CDR1 is MGHRA and CDR2 YSYEKL. CDR3 size: 17 residues. DNA of the CDR3: TGCGCCAGCAGCCAAGTTATTGGCGGGAGGGCCACCCACGAGCAGTACTTC. Encoded protein: CASSQVIGGRATHEQYF.